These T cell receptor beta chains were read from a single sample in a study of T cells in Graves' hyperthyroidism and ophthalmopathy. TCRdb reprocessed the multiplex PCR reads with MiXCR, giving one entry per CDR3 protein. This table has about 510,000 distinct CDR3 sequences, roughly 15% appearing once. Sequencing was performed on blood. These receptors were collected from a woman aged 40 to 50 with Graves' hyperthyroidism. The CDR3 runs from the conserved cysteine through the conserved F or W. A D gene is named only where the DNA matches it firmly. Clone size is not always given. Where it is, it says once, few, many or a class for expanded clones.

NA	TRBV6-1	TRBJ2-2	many	CASAAEGTGELFF	TGTGCCAGCGCGGCGGAGGGGACCGGGGAGCTGTTTTTT
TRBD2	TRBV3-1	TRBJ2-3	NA	CASSLASGRTDTQYF	TGTGCCAGCAGCTTGGCTAGCGGACGCACAGATACGCAGTATTTT
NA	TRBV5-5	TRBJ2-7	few	CASSLGLDYYYEQYF	TGTGCCAGCAGCTTAGGACTGGACTACTACTACGAGCAGTACTTC
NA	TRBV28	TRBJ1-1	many	CASSLSVSNTEAFF	TGTGCCAGCAGTTTATCGGTTTCGAACACTGAAGCTTTCTTT
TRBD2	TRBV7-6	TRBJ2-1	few	CASSLRPGGAYNEQFF	TGTGCCAGCAGCTTAAGGCCGGGAGGTGCTTACAATGAGCAGTTCTTC
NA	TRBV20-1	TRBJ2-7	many	CSARGGQPDHYEQYF	TGCAGTGCTAGGGGAGGACAGCCCGACCACTACGAGCAGTACTTC
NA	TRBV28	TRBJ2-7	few	CASMGGDSYEQYF	TGTGCCAGCATGGGGGGCGATTCCTACGAGCAGTACTTC
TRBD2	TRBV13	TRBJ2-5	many	CASSSGLAGVGTQYF	TGTGCCAGCAGCTCGGGACTAGCGGGAGTCGGGACCCAGTACTTC
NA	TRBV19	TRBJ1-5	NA	CASSVTAYQPQHF	TGTGCCAGTAGTGTGACAGCTTATCAGCCCCAGCATTTT
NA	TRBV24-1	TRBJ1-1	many	CATRPRLQGPGEEAFF	TGTGCCACGAGGCCACGGCTCCAGGGTCCAGGTGAGGAAGCTTTCTTT
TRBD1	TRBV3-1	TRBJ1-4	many	CASSRTGGRNEKLFF	TGTGCCAGCAGCCGGACAGGGGGCAGAAATGAAAAACTGTTTTTT
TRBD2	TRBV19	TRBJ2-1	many	CASSITGTSGSDEQFF	TGTGCCAGTAGTATAACCGGGACTAGCGGGAGCGATGAGCAGTTCTTC
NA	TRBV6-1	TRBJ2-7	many	CASSPSTDHFYEQYF	TGTGCCAGCAGTCCCAGTACGGACCACTTCTACGAGCAGTACTTC
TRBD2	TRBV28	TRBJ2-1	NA	CASSSGLAGGRENEQFF	TGTGCCAGCAGCTCGGGACTAGCGGGAGGACGGGAGAATGAGCAGTTCTTC
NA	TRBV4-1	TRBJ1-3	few	CASSSVDMGLSGNTIYF	TGCGCCAGCAGCTCCGTAGACATGGGGCTCTCTGGAAACACCATATATTTT
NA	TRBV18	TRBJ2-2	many	CASSPRADPAGELFF	TGTGCCAGCTCACCACGGGCCGACCCCGCCGGGGAGCTGTTTTTT
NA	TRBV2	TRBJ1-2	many	CASRGGGYGYTF	TGTGCCAGCAGGGGAGGGGGCTATGGCTACACCTTC
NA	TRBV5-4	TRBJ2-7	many	CASSSGHKVDEQYF	TGTGCCAGCAGCTCTGGGCACAAGGTGGACGAGCAGTACTTC
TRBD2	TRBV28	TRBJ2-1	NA	CAAAGAGVSIPYNEQFF	TGTGCCGCCGCGGGAGCGGGAGTGTCAATCCCCTACAATGAGCAGTTCTTC
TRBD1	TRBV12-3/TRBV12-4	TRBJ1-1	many	CASSRTGLWTEAFF	TGTGCCAGCAGCCGGACAGGGCTTTGGACTGAAGCTTTCTTT
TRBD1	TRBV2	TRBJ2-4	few	CASRCPGQGNIQYF	TGTGCCAGCAGGTGCCCGGGACAGGGAAACATTCAGTACTTC
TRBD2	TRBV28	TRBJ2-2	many	CASSLVGGLAGEVSGELFF	TGTGCCAGCAGTTTAGTCGGAGGACTAGCGGGAGAGGTATCCGGGGAGCTGTTTTTT
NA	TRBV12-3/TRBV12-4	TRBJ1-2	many	CASSLLGGNYGYTF	TGTGCCAGCAGTTTACTGGGGGGGAACTATGGCTACACCTTC
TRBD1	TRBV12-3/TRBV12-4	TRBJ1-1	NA	CASRPSTGSPEAFF	TGTGCCAGCAGACCATCGACAGGGAGCCCTGAAGCTTTCTTT
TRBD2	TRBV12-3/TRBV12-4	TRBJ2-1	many	CASRSAGREGQYNEQFF	TGTGCCAGCCGTTCAGCGGGACGGGAGGGCCAGTACAATGAGCAGTTCTTC
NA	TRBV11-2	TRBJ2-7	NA	CASSPVSSYEQYF	TGTGCCAGCAGCCCGGTTAGTTCCTACGAGCAGTACTTC
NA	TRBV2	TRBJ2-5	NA	CASSEGDSMGETQYF	TGTGCCAGCAGTGAGGGGGACTCCATGGGGGAGACCCAGTACTTC
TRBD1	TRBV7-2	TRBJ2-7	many	CASSLEPGTGNYEQYF	TGTGCCAGCAGCTTAGAACCCGGGACAGGGAACTACGAGCAGTACTTC
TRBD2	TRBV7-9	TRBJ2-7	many	CASSLEIGLQGGSEQYF	TGTGCCAGCAGCTTAGAGATTGGACTCCAAGGCGGGAGCGAGCAGTACTTC
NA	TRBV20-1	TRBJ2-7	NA	CSAREIKGTSRSYEQYF	TGCAGTGCTAGGGAAATCAAAGGGACTTCCCGCTCCTACGAGCAGTACTTC
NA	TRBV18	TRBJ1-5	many	CASQTDSNQPQHF	TGTGCCAGCCAGACAGATAGCAATCAGCCCCAGCATTTT
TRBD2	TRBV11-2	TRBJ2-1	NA	CASSLESSGRSIDEQFF	TGTGCCAGCAGCTTAGAATCTAGCGGGAGGTCGATTGATGAGCAGTTCTTC
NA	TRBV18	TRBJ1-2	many	CASSPNRLANYGYTF	TGTGCCAGCTCACCGAACAGATTAGCTAACTATGGCTACACCTTC
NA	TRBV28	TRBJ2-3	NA	CASGRNTQYF	TGTGCCAGCGGTCGGAATACGCAGTATTTT
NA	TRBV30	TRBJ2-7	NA	CAWSPGLTGEQYF	TGTGCCTGGAGCCCCGGGCTAACGGGTGAGCAGTACTTC
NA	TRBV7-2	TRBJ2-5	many	CASSLKEDQETQYF	TGTGCCAGCAGCTTAAAGGAAGACCAAGAGACCCAGTACTTC
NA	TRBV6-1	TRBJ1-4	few	CASSGDPPNEKLFF	TGTGCCAGCAGTGGGGACCCACCAAATGAAAAACTGTTTTTT
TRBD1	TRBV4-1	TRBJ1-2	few	CASSQDPQGVYGYTF	TGCGCCAGCAGCCAAGATCCGCAGGGGGTCTATGGCTACACCTTC
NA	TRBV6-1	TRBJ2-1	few	CASTLYLESGNEQFF	TGTGCCAGCACCCTTTATCTGGAAAGTGGAAATGAGCAGTTCTTC
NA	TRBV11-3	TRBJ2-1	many	CASSLDIQGLGNEQFF	TGTGCCAGCAGCTTAGATATTCAGGGGTTGGGGAATGAGCAGTTCTTC
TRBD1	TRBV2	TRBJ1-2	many	CASSETGAGGYTF	TGTGCCAGCAGCGAGACAGGGGCGGGTGGCTACACCTTC
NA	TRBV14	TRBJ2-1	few	CASSQAPQYNEQFF	TGTGCCAGCAGCCAAGCACCACAGTACAATGAGCAGTTCTTC
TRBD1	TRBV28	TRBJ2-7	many	CASKPGQGTYEQYF	TGTGCCAGCAAACCGGGACAGGGAACCTACGAGCAGTACTTC
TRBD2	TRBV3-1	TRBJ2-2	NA	CASSRRVAGESGELFF	TGTGCCAGCAGCCGGAGGGTAGCGGGAGAGAGCGGGGAGCTGTTTTTT
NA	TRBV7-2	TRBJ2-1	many	CASSLTLGEQFF	TGTGCCAGCAGCCTGACACTTGGTGAGCAGTTCTTC
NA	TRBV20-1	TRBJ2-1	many	CSASRELEQFF	TGCAGTGCTAGTCGGGAGCTTGAGCAGTTCTTC